These 8 T cell receptor beta chains share one sample of origin, sequenced in a study of blood T cells in healthy people across ages. Through a sample-barcoded 5' primer and a J-beta primer mix, a second PCR was run for 7 to 11 cycles. TCRdb recomputed calls from the 5' RACE reads with MiXCR, one row per CDR3 protein. The sample consists of roughly 730,000 distinct CDR3 sequences, roughly three fifths of them appearing once. Sequencing was carried out using blood. The source of these receptors is a man aged 35-49 years in good health.

This clonotype has a handful of counts. V and J are TRBV20-1 and TRBJ2-4, with D perhaps TRBD2 (5 bases). This CDR3 is built from 11 residues. Deletions cut 2 bases from V and 13 bases from J, with 12 bases between. Looked up from germline, CDR1 is DFQATT and CDR2 is SNEGSKA (reference sequence). The CDR3 region is CSARTAGEQYF. The DNA of the CDR3 is TGCAGTGCTAGAACTGCCGGGGAGCAGTACTTC.

The chain joins TRBV11-1 to TRBJ2-1, with 11 bases aligning to TRBD1. There are 15 residues in the CDR3. Germline V gene data show CDR1 as SGHAT and CDR2 as FQDESV (reference sequence). The ends lost 5 bases at V and 7 bases at J; junction bases unmatched: 7. For the CDR3, the DNA is TGTGCCAGCAGCCCAAGGACAGGGGGCGTGAATGAGCAGTTCTTC. This gives the protein CASSPRTGGVNEQFF.

This clonotype was counted many times. The genes are TRBV14 and TRBJ1-1; 8 nucleotides line up with TRBD1. V lost 4 bases to trimming and J lost 8 bases; unmatched junction nucleotides: 9. CDR3 length: 14 residues. CDR1 SGHDN and CDR2 FVKESK come from the germline V gene. CDR3 bases: TGTGCCAGCAGCCCCCGGACAGGGTCGAGAGAAGCTTTCTTT. Amino acids: CASSPRTGSREAFF.

This chain connects TRBV6-2 or TRBV6-3 to TRBJ2-1; 10 positions match TRBD2. The CDR3 spans 15 residues. From germline, CDR1 is MNHEY and CDR2 SVGEGT. Trimming cost V 6 bases and J 8 bases; bases outside gene matches: 10. The CDR3 reads CASRYTSGVRDEQFF. For the CDR3, the DNA is TGTGCCAGCAGGTATACTAGCGGGGTAAGGGATGAGCAGTTCTTC.

The J gene is TRBJ1-5, the V gene TRBV6-2 or TRBV6-3; D might be TRBD1 (5 bases). V lost 4 bases to trimming and J lost 3 bases, with 13 bases between them. Germline V CDR1 and CDR2: MNHEY, SVGEGT. The CDR3 has 15 amino acids. The CDR3 nucleotides are TGTGCCAGCAGTTCCCTTGGCAGGGACAATCAGCCCCAGCATTTT. This gives the protein CASSSLGRDNQPQHF.

The V gene is TRBV27, the J gene TRBJ1-2; 11 positions agree with TRBD1. The V gene end was trimmed by 6 bases and the J gene end by 6 bases; junction bases not matched to a gene: 6. This CDR3 has 14 amino acids. Per the germline V gene, CDR1 is MNHEY and CDR2 is SMNVEV (reference sequence). Written as DNA, the CDR3 is TGTGCCAGCAGCCACCGGACAGGGGGCAATGGCTACACCTTC. This translates into CASSHRTGGNGYTF.

This clonotype was observed a few times. V gene TRBV20-1 combines with J gene TRBJ2-5; 13 positions match TRBD2. With 6 bases clipped from V and 11 bases from J, the junction kept 30 bases outside the gene matches. Germline CDR1 reads DFQATT; CDR2 reads SNEGSKA (reference sequence). The CDR3 runs to 20 residues. CDR3: CSAPERQLTSGRHVYNEQYF. The DNA for the CDR3 is TGCAGTGCCCCGGAACGCCAATTGACTAGCGGGAGGCACGTATACAATGAGCAGTACTTC.

CDR3 coding DNA: TGTGCCAGCAGCCCAGGCGGAGTAGCGGGTATCACAGATACGCAGTATTTT. This encodes CASSPGGVAGITDTQYF. The gene calls are TRBV12-3 or TRBV12-4 and TRBJ2-3; 7 bases fit TRBD2. The length of the CDR3 is 17 residues. The V gene end was trimmed by 6 bases and the J gene end by 2 bases; junction bases not matched to a gene: 14.